This T cell receptor (beta chain) was found in a study of CD8 T cells in ankylosing spondylitis. Trimming pared 3 bases from V and 0 bases from J, leaving 12 bases between. CDR3 length: 16 amino acids. This clonotype was observed at least ten times. Antigen unknown. Study outcomes and limitations: Clones tied to disease were said to be significantly enriched in matched ankylosing spondylitis synovial fluid. It appeared that ankylosing spondylitis blood was characterized by a TCR beta motif of several highly homologous variants.

MiXCR, applied by TCRdb to the 5' RACE reads, yields one record per CDR3 protein. The profile covers 200,000 to 250,000 distinct CDR3 sequences, with 15% to 20% appearing a single time and about 42% taken by the ten largest. Sequencing was carried out using blood, either unsorted or a sorted T cell fraction (not recorded which). The TCR was taken from a male donor with ankylosing spondylitis. The chain recombines TRBV12-3 or TRBV12-4 with TRBJ2-1; D not resolved. This CDR3 reads CASSFRSVSSYNEQFF. The CDR3 DNA is TGTGCCAGCAGTTTTCGTTCGGTAAGCTCCTACAATGAGCAGTTCTTC.